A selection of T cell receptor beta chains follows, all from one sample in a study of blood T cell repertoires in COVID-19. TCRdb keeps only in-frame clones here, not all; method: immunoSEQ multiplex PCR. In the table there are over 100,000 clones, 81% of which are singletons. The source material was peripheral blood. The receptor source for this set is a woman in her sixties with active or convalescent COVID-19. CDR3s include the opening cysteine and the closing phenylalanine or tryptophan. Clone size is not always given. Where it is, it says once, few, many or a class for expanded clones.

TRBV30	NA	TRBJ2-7	CAWSPHRYSYEQYF
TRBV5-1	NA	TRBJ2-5	CASSLPTREETQYF
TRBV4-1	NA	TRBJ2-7	CASSQGASGTSLYEQYF
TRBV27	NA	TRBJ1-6	CASSFGGRDSPLHF
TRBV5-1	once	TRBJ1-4	CASSDRDSSTNEKLFF
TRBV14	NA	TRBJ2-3	CASSSRSGSQTDTQYF
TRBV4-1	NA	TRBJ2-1	CASSQGLQGIRNEQFF
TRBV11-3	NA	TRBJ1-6	CASSLGTVNSPLHF
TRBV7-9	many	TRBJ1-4	CASSLAAGTNEKLFF
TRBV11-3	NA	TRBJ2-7	CASSLGTGGMNEQYF
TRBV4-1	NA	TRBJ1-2	CASSQGGGLSLYYGYTF
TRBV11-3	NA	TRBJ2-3	CASSPAGSVTDTQYF
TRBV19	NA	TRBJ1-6	CASSIQAGGRYNSPLHF
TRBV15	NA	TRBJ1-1	CATSSRQGATEAFF
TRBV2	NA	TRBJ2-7	CASSEGGGGSFYEQYF
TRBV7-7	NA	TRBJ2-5	CASSLGVRTGGETQYF
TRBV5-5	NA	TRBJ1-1	CASSLTGRETEAFF
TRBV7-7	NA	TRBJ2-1	CASSPVAGGDNEQFF
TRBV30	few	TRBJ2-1	CAWSAQGRNEQFF
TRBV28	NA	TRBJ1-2	CASSWATYGYTF
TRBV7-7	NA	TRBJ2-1	CASSLNPTGRDEQFF
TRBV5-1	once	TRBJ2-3	CASSSTSGSGTDTQYF
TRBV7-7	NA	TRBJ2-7	CASSKPGLGVGEQYF
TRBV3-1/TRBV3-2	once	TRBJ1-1	CASSHGVNTEAFF
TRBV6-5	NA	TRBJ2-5	CASRHNRVETQYF
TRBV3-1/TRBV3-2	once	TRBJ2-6	CASSQDEGAGANVLTF
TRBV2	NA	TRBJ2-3	CASRPIAGGLDTQYF
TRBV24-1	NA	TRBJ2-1	CATSDTPFISDVTNEQFF
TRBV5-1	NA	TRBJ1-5	CASSLDGVGQPQHF
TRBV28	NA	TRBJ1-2	CASSLGQGYGYTF
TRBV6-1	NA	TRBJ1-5	CASSATRTGGLYSNQPQHF
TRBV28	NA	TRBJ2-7	CASSLDRGSYEQYF
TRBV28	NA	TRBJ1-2	CASSLRRDISFFDGYTF
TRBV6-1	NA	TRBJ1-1	CASSEGLMNTEAFF
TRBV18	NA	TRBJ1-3	CASSPLSGGKGNTIYF
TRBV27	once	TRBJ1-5	CASSTATGTGNQPQHF
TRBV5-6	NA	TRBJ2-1	CASSFSPIANYNEQFF
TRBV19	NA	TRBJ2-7	CASATGQGAYEQYF
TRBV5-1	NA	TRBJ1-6	CASSQGHRSSYNSPLHF
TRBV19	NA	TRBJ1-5	CASRGNLDRNNQPQHF
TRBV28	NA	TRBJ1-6	CASRSPGQYSPLHF
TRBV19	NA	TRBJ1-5	CASSPVYSNQPQHF
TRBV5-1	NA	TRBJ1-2	CASSLNREGLYGYTF
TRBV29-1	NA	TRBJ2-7	CSVDETREKVRLSYEQYF
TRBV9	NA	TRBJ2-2	CASSRSGRGTGELFF
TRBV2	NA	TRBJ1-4	CASSIFPGTNEKLFF
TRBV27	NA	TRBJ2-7	CASRATGQGSYEQYF
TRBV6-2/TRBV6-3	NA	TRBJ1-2	CASSYSTVYGMEGYTF
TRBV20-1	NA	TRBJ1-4	CSATDVNEKLFF
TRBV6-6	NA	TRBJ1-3	CASRNRGRGKNTIYF
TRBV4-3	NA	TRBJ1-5	CASSQETGRGQPQHF